This T cell receptor (beta chain) comes out of a study of T cell responses to AZD1222 COVID-19 vaccine listed by TCRdb under 2021. Study-level background: A total of 240 or so trial participants underwent TCR sequencing, of whom about 200 had received two doses of AZD1222 and about 26 had received two doses of the MenACWY control vaccine. Trial participants were enrolled by age into subgroups of 18-55, 56-69 and 70-plus years, and around 140, 26 and 57 TCR-sequenced participants, respectively, were included in these subgroups.

The CDR3 regions of human TCRbeta chains were analyzed by immunosequencing. The paper's processing steps were these. Repertoire TCRs were matched against a reference library of SARS-CoV-2-specific TCRs generated with the MIRA antigen-specificity platform. Breadth meant the fraction of unique TCRs that were SARS-CoV-2-associated, whereas depth meant the fraction of total T cells that were SARS-CoV-2-associated. Using the MIRA data, each spike-specific TCR was mapped to the spike region that the TCR reacts to and placed in a CD4 or CD8 class. Log10-transformed breadth and depth values were compared by one-way ANOVA with Sidak's multiple comparisons tests. This is the immuneACCESS table as TCRdb keeps it, with only in-frame sequences that have V and J called. A part of the clones is gone; compared with another copy, unresolved V genes explain less than half, and the rest is unexplained. Clone size and V and J calls were adopted from that table, with D and trimming inferred from the DNA. Here the sample has tens of thousands of clones; approximately 86% occur a single time. Roughly 7.2% of the sample is in the top ten clones.

For this clone: Its antigen target is currently unknown. Base qualities are not at hand, and no much larger clone is one base apart.

In light of the paper, this sample's time point label describes: about 28 days (+/-7) after the second vaccine dose. Because spike-specific TCR depth and breadth did not differ between the two schedules, AZD1222 recipients who got a second dose at roughly 4 weeks were pooled with those who got a second dose at roughly 12 weeks. Vaccinee samples were obtained from the UK trials COV001 and COV002, which included a single-blind randomized controlled phase 2/3 trial of AZD1222 (ChAdOx1 nCoV-19) in healthy adults. Trial participant PBMC samples were collected at day 0 and day 28 after the second dose for TCRbeta chain sequencing. V drops 5 bases and J drops 5 bases, leaving 14 bases in between. From the cysteine through the phenylalanine, the CDR3 covers 15 amino acids. The read is trimmed to its CDR3 DNA, 45 bases read in frame from base 1. CDR1 and CDR2, per the germline V gene, are SGHRS and YFSETQ.

Here is what the overall study found, with its caveats: The 56-69-year group was small, and its depth increase did not reach significance, likely because of low power. Conclusions about previously exposed vaccinees are limited, since just six AZD1222 recipients were seropositive for SARS-CoV-2 at baseline. The vaccine-associated CD4 TCRs covered the entire spike protein, and the dominant responses fell in regions 160-218 and 743-854. Epitopes outside the regions mutated in the B.1.351 and B.1.1.7 variants were reportedly recognized by nearly half of the unique spike-specific TCRs. Participants were mostly white British and included more females than males, and it was suggested by the authors that clonal diversity may have been underestimated. After two AZD1222 doses, both the breadth and the depth of spike-specific TCRs were significantly higher than at day 0 and than in MenACWY recipients. No day 14 peak-response samples were available, so repertoires were characterized only after the peak T cell response.

The chain employs TRBV5-1 and TRBJ1-6; TRBD1 is a possible D gene, resting on 6 matching bases. Sequencing used peripheral blood, obtained 28 days after the second AZD1222 dose. The receptor's source is an adult who received the AZD1222 COVID-19 vaccine. The CDR3 loop reads CASSPGGNHNSPLHF. The nucleotide sequence reads TGCGCCAGCAGTCCGGGGGGCAATCATAATTCACCCCTCCACTTT.